Listed below are T cell receptor beta chains from one sample, sequenced in a study of blood T cell repertoires in COVID-19. TCRdb keeps only in-frame clones here, not all; method: immunoSEQ multiplex PCR. This sample carries 320,000 or so clones, roughly 87% of them seen once, and the ten largest clones take 1%. Sequencing input: PBMCs or T cells enriched from blood (not recorded which). All receptors come from a woman aged 25 to 39 who had recovered from COVID-19. Each CDR3 is given with its conserved first and last residue. Each record gives: V gene, clone size, J gene, D gene, CDR3 DNA, CDR3 protein. The D gene is left open where the match is weak. The size entry is marked missing in some rows and otherwise reads once, few, many or a size class.

TRBV2	-	TRBJ2-1	-	TGTGCCAGCAGTGTTAGCAGCGCCGGATTCTTC	CASSVSSAGFF
TRBV28	-	TRBJ1-4	-	TGTGCCAGCAGTCGGGGCGGGGGGCCTAATGAAAAACTGTTTTTT	CASSRGGGPNEKLFF
TRBV30	few	TRBJ1-6	-	TGTGCCTGGAGTGGGCAAAGGACAGCGATCTCCTATAATTCACCCCTCCACTTT	CAWSGQRTAISYNSPLHF
TRBV3-1/TRBV3-2	-	TRBJ2-2	TRBD1	TGTGCCAGCAGCCTCAGACAGGGGAACACCGGGGAGCTGTTTTTT	CASSLRQGNTGELFF
TRBV6-5	-	TRBJ2-5	-	TGTGCCAGCAGTCCCAGCGGTTTGAGCCAAGAGACCCAGTACTTC	CASSPSGLSQETQYF
TRBV7-6	-	TRBJ1-4	-	TGTGCCAGCAGCTTAGGAGGCACTAATGAAAAACTGTTTTTT	CASSLGGTNEKLFF
TRBV11-3	-	TRBJ1-5	TRBD1	TGTGCCAGCAGCTTTAGGACAGGGGGACAGCCCCAGCATTTT	CASSFRTGGQPQHF
TRBV2	-	TRBJ2-7	TRBD1	TGTGCCAGCAGACCCCCAGAGGGGACAGGGATCCCCTACGAGCAGTACTTC	CASRPPEGTGIPYEQYF
TRBV6-5	few	TRBJ1-3	-	TGTGCCAGCATCTTCCTCGGGGGGTCTGGAAACACCATATATTTT	CASIFLGGSGNTIYF
TRBV15	-	TRBJ1-3	-	TGTGCCACCAGCAGAGATCTGGGGGCGGGAAACACCATATATTTT	CATSRDLGAGNTIYF
TRBV5-1	once	TRBJ1-1	-	TGCGCCAGCAGCTTTGGGGGCGCGAGATTGAACACTGAAGCTTTCTTT	CASSFGGARLNTEAFF
TRBV27	-	TRBJ2-7	TRBD1	TGTGCCAGCAGTTTAGCTGGGACAGGGCTAGAGCAGTACTTC	CASSLAGTGLEQYF
TRBV30	once	TRBJ2-1	-	TGTGCCTGGAGACGGACTTATGAGCAGTTCTTC	CAWRRTYEQFF
TRBV3-1/TRBV3-2	-	TRBJ2-4	TRBD2	TGTGCCAGCAGCCAAGAGGAGCTGGGTAGCGGGGGGCTAGCCAAAAACATTCAGTACTTC	CASSQEELGSGGLAKNIQYF
TRBV28	-	TRBJ2-2	-	TGTGCCAGCAGTTTAGGACGGGCAGGGCCCACCGGGGAGCTGTTTTTT	CASSLGRAGPTGELFF
TRBV28	few	TRBJ2-3	TRBD1	TGTGCCAGCAGTACAGGGGAAGGACGCACAGATACGCAGTATTTT	CASSTGEGRTDTQYF
TRBV5-1	-	TRBJ2-6	TRBD2	TGCGCCAGCAGCTCGGTGGGAGGGGATCTGAACAACGTCCTGACTTTC	CASSSVGGDLNNVLTF
TRBV25-1	-	TRBJ1-2	-	TGTGCCAGGAGCAGGGATACTAACTATGGCTACACCTTC	CARSRDTNYGYTF
TRBV19	-	TRBJ1-2	-	TGTGCCAGTAGTATGGAAGGGGATCGCTATGGCTACACCTTC	CASSMEGDRYGYTF
TRBV7-2	-	TRBJ2-3	-	TGTGCCAGCAGCTACTCTAGATACACAGATACGCAGTATTTT	CASSYSRYTDTQYF
TRBV28	-	TRBJ2-3	TRBD1	TGTGCCAGCAGTGAAGCAGGGGGCATAAAGACAGATACGCAGTATTTT	CASSEAGGIKTDTQYF
TRBV27	-	TRBJ2-2	-	TGTGCCAGCAGTTTCAGCCAGGGGGGTGTTACCGGGGAGCTGTTTTTT	CASSFSQGGVTGELFF
TRBV11-3	-	TRBJ2-1	-	TGTGCCAGCAGCTTAGAATGGGGGGAGAATGAGCAGTTCTTC	CASSLEWGENEQFF
TRBV9	-	TRBJ1-1	-	TGTGCCAGCAGCGTAGAAGGAGGGGAAACGGGCGCTTTCTTT	CASSVEGGETGAFF
TRBV15	-	TRBJ2-3	-	TGTGCCACCAGCAGAGACCAGACAGGCACAGATACGCAGTATTTT	CATSRDQTGTDTQYF
TRBV6-4	-	TRBJ1-3	-	TGTGCCAGCAGAGAAGTGAGCTCTGGAAACACCATATATTTT	CASREVSSGNTIYF
TRBV11-2	-	TRBJ1-6	TRBD1	TGTGCCAGCAGCTACAGGGGCGGGTCACCCCTCCACTTT	CASSYRGGSPLHF